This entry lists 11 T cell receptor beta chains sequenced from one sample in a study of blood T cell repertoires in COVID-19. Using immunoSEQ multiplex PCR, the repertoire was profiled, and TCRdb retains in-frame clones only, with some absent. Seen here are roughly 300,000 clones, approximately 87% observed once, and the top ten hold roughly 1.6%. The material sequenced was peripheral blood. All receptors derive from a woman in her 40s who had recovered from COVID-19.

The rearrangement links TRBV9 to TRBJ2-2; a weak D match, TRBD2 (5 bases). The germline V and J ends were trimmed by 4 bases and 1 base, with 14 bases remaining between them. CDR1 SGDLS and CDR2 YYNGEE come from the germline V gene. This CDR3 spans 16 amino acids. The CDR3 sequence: CASSPRPSMNTGELFF. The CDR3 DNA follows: TGTGCCAGCAGCCCTCGGCCTAGCATGAACACCGGGGAGCTGTTTTTT.

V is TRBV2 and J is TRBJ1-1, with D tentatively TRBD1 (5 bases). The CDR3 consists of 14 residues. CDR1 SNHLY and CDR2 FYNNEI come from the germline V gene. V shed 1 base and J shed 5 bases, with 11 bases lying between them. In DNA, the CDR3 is TGTGCCAGCAGTGAAGGGGCAGGGCGGACTGAAGCTTTCTTT. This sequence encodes CASSEGAGRTEAFF.

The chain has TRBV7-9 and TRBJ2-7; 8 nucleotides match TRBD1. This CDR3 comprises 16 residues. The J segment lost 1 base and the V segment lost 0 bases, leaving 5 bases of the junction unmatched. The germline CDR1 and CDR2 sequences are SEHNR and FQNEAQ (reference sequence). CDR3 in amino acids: CASSLARQGPSYEQYF. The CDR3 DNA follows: TGTGCCAGCAGCTTAGCGCGACAGGGGCCATCCTACGAGCAGTACTTC.

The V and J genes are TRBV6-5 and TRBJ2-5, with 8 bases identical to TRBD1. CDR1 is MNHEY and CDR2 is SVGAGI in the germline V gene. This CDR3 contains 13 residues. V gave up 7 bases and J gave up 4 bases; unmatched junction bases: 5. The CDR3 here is CASNEQGGETQYF. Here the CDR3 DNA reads TGTGCCAGCAACGAACAGGGGGGAGAGACCCAGTACTTC.

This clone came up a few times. This CDR3 is CASSYSTGYYGYTF. The CDR3 DNA reads as TGTGCCAGCAGTTACTCGACAGGGTACTATGGCTACACCTTC. The gene calls are TRBV6-2 or TRBV6-3 and TRBJ1-2; 7 nucleotides agree with TRBD1. The CDR3 runs to 14 residues. The V gene's germline CDR1 is MNHEY and CDR2 SVGEGT. J lost 3 bases, V lost 0 bases, and 1 base had no gene match.

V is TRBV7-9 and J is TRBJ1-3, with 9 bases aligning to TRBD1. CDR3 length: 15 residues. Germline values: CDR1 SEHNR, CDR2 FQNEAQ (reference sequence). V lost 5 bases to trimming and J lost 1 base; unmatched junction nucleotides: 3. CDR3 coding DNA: TGTGCCAGCAGCCCGGGGACAGGGTCTGGAAACACCATATATTTT. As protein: CASSPGTGSGNTIYF.

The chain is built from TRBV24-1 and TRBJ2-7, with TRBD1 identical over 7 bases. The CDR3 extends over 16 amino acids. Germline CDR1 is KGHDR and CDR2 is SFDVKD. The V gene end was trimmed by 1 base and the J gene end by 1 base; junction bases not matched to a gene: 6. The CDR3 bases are TGTGCCACCAGTGATTTACGGGACAGCAGATCCTACGAGCAGTACTTC. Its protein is CATSDLRDSRSYEQYF.

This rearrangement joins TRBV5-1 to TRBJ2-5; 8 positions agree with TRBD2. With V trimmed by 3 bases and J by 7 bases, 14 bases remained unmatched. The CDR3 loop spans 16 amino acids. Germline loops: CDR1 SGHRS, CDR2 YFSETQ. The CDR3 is CASSSGGAGAFGTQYF. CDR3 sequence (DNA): TGCGCCAGCAGCTCCGGGGGGGCGGGGGCCTTTGGGACCCAGTACTTC.

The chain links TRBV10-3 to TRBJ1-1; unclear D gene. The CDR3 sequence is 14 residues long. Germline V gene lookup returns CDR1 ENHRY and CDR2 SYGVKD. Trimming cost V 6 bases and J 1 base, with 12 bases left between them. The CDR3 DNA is TGTGCCATCAGCACCGGACGGGGGAACACTGAAGCTTTCTTT. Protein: CAISTGRGNTEAFF.

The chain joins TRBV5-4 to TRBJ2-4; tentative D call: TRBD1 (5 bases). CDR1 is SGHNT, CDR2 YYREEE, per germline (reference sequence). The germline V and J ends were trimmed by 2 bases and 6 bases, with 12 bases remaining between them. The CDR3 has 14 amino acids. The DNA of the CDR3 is TGTGCCAGCAGCTTTAAAGGGGCCGGAAACATTCAGTACTTC. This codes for CASSFKGAGNIQYF.

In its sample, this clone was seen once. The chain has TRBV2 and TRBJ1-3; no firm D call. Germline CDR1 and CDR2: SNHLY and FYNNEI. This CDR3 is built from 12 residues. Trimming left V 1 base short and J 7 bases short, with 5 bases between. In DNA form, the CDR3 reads TGTGCCAGCAGTGAAGGGACTAACACCATATATTTT. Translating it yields CASSEGTNTIYF.